The 4 T cell receptor beta chains given below trace back to one sample, sequenced in a study of blood T cell repertoires in COVID-19. Method: immunoSEQ multiplex PCR; TCRdb's copy keeps in-frame clones and lacks some. The sample contains approximately 130,000 clones, roughly 85% of which appear only once. The sequenced material came from peripheral blood. These receptors all stem from a human donor in a cohort sampled during active COVID-19.

The count of this clone is one. V gene TRBV19 combines with J gene TRBJ1-1; D unresolved. Per germline, CDR1 LNHDA and CDR2 SQIVND (reference sequence). V dropped 5 bases and J dropped 4 bases, with 11 bases sitting between them. This CDR3 has 13 residues. The DNA for the CDR3 is TGTGCCAGTAGTTCGGGGTGGAGCACTGAAGCTTTCTTT. It encodes CASSSGWSTEAFF. Variable domain in full (rest from reference TRBV19 and TRBJ1-1): DGGITQSPKYLFRKEGQNVTLSCEQNLNHDAMYWYRQDPGQGLRLIYYSQIVNDFQKGDIAEGYSVSREKKESFPLTVTSAQKNPTAFYLCASSSGWSTEAFFGQGTRLTVV.

V usage is TRBV5-1 and J usage is TRBJ1-1; D unclear. This CDR3 is built from 14 residues. Germline V gene lookup returns CDR1 SGHRS and CDR2 YFSETQ. V was shortened by 2 bases and J by 2 bases, with 10 bases between the two germline ends. The CDR3 region is CASSFGRTNTEAFF. The CDR3 DNA reads TGCGCCAGCAGCTTTGGCAGGACTAACACTGAAGCTTTCTTT.

In this sample, this clone turned up once. The chain couples TRBV27 to TRBJ1-3; D unresolved. Germline CDR1 and CDR2: MNHEY and SMNVEV (reference sequence). This CDR3 comprises 13 residues. V was cut by 2 bases and J by 5 bases, with 7 bases left in between. The CDR3 sequence: CASSLGPRNTIYF. In nucleotides, the CDR3 is TGTGCCAGCAGTTTAGGGCCAAGAAACACCATATATTTT.

The rearrangement joins TRBV6-5 to TRBJ2-2; no clear D. The CDR3 sequence is 14 residues long. Germline V gene lookup returns CDR1 MNHEY and CDR2 SVGAGI. With 1 base removed from V and 0 bases from J, the gap between germline ends came to 3 bases. The CDR3 protein is CASSYFTNTGELFF. The CDR3 DNA reads TGTGCCAGCAGTTACTTTACGAACACCGGGGAGCTGTTTTTT.